The entry below describes one T cell receptor (beta chain). Its antigen remains unidentified. There are no base qualities to consult, and no much larger clone falls within one base. The library was built by means of the immunoSEQ multiplex PCR assay. As stored in TCRdb, this immuneACCESS dataset retains in-frame rearrangements with V and J assigned. A fraction of the clones does not appear; measured against another copy, unresolved V genes explain less than half of the discrepancy, and the remainder lacks a known reason. The sample records approximately 20,000 clones, roughly 84% of which are singletons. 11% of the sample lies in the top ten. These data belong to a study of control samples from healthy donors and cancer patients (dated by TCRdb to the early 2020s). CDR1 and CDR2, per the germline V gene, are MNHEY and SVGAGI. The CDR3, cysteine through phenylalanine, is 13 amino acids long. Just the 39-base CDR3 DNA is kept, in frame starting at base 1. V drops 8 bases and J drops 8 bases, leaving 15 bases in between.

The chain employs TRBV6-5 and TRBJ2-2; the D gene is possibly TRBD1 or TRBD2, with 5 bases matching each. The sequenced sample was PBMCs. The origin of this receptor is a woman aged 70-85 years with colorectal cancer. Here the CDR3 is given as CASEGTQGGELFF. In nucleotides, the sequence is TGTGCCAGCGAAGGGACCCAGGGTGGGGAGCTGTTTTTT.